Each of the 20 T cell receptor beta chains below was sequenced from the same sample in a study of shared clonotypes between healthy human individuals. Clones were read by immunoSEQ multiplex PCR, and TCRdb kept only the in-frame ones, dropping some. The sample shows millions of clones, about 95% of them seen only once. Only CD45RO-negative cells positively selected for CCR7 counted as naive CD8 cells, so terminally differentiated effector memory CD45RA+ cells were excluded. The sample consisted of naive CD8+ T cells sorted from blood. These receptor sequences come from a man aged 18 to 29 in good health.

The genes are TRBV30 and TRBJ1-2; D gene ambiguous. Trimming pared 4 bases from V and 4 bases from J, leaving 10 bases between. The V gene's germline CDR1 is GTSNPN and CDR2 SVGIG (reference sequence). CDR3 length: 12 amino acids. The DNA of the CDR3 is TGTGCCTGGAACCCCCCAACCTATGGCTACACCTTC. It encodes CAWNPPTYGYTF.

Remarks on this clone: Different DNA sequences within this sample yield the same CDR3. V gene TRBV6-5 combines with J gene TRBJ2-3; 8 bases match TRBD2. Trimming removed 2 bases from V and 0 bases from J; junction bases left unmatched: 1. This CDR3 contains 15 residues. Germline CDR1 and CDR2: MNHEY and SVGAGI. CDR3 protein: CASSYVAGSTDTQYF. The CDR3 DNA reads TGTGCCAGCAGTTACGTAGCGGGAAGCACAGATACGCAGTATTTT.

This rearrangement joins TRBV9 to TRBJ1-1, with D uncertain. V dropped 3 bases and J dropped 6 bases, with 15 bases sitting between them. CDR3 length: 14 residues. The germline CDR1 and CDR2 sequences are SGDLS and YYNGEE. In DNA form, the CDR3 reads TGTGCCAGCAGCGCATCTTCAGAACAAGCTGAAGCTTTCTTT. Protein: CASSASSEQAEAFF. The complete variable domain, with remaining parts taken from reference TRBV9 and TRBJ1-1, reads DSGVTQTPKHLITATGQRVTLRCSPRSGDLSVYWYQQSLDQGLQFLIQYYNGEERAKGNILERFSAQQFPDLHSELNLSSLELGDSALYFCASSASSEQAEAFFGQGTRLTVV.

A note on this clone: One base away lies a much larger clone, so this may be a sequencing read error. The same CDR3 also results from other DNA sequences found in this sample. The CDR3 spells CASSLGYEQYF. The CDR3 coding sequence is TGTGCCAGCAGCTTGGGGTACGAGCAGTACTTC. The V call is TRBV5-5, the J call TRBJ2-7, with D unclear. The V end lost 0 bases, the J end lost 4 bases, and 2 bases lay between the germline ends. This CDR3 region has 11 residues. The V gene's germline CDR1 is SGHKS and CDR2 YYEKEE (reference sequence). The whole variable domain, filled in from reference TRBV5-5 and TRBJ2-7, reads DAGVTQSPTHLIKTRGQQVTLRCSPISGHKSVSWYQQVLGQGPQFIFQYYEKEERGRGNFPDRFSARQFPNYSSELNVNALLLGDSALYLCASSLGYEQYFGPGTRLTVT.

The V and J genes are TRBV19 and TRBJ2-1; 9 positions agree with TRBD2. V lost 5 bases to trimming and J lost 8 bases; unmatched junction nucleotides: 7. The CDR3 covers 14 residues. Per the germline V gene, CDR1 is LNHDA and CDR2 is SQIVND (reference sequence). CDR3 DNA: TGTGCCAGTAGTTCTAGCGGGACGCCGGATGAGCAGTTCTTC. Its translation: CASSSSGTPDEQFF.

The chain carries TRBV6-5 and TRBJ2-1; TRBD2 agrees at 10 bases. CDR3 size: 16 residues. V shed 2 bases, J shed 6 bases, and the junction held 7 bases outside the gene matches. CDR1 is MNHEY, CDR2 SVGAGI, per germline. The CDR3 DNA follows: TGTGCCAGCAGTTACGGGCCTAGCGGGAGCTTCAATGAGCAGTTCTTC. The encoded protein is CASSYGPSGSFNEQFF.

The chain couples TRBV25-1 to TRBJ2-7; 8 nucleotides line up with TRBD1. Germline CDR1 and CDR2: MGHDK and SYGVNS. This CDR3 has 16 residues. Trimming took 4 bases from V and 3 from J; bases not matched to a gene: 11. CDR3 sequence reads: CASSGPGTGEYYEQYF. Here the CDR3 DNA reads TGTGCCAGCAGTGGACCTGGGACAGGAGAATACTACGAGCAGTACTTC.

About this clone: In the same sample, other DNA sequences code for this CDR3. The V call is TRBV9, the J call TRBJ2-7; D is possibly TRBD1 (5 bases). CDR3 length equals 13 residues. V lost 0 bases to trimming and J lost 7 bases, with 11 bases between them. The V gene's germline CDR1 is SGDLS and CDR2 YYNGEE. CDR3 sequence: CASSVGAGNEQYF. In nucleotides, the CDR3 is TGTGCCAGCAGCGTAGGGGCAGGGAATGAGCAGTACTTC.

Here the CDR3 reads CASKFYPPIAGVGTGELFF. The DNA for the CDR3 is TGTGCCAGCAAATTCTACCCTCCTATAGCGGGAGTAGGTACCGGGGAGCTGTTTTTT. V and J are TRBV27 and TRBJ2-2, with 9 bases aligning to TRBD2. Germline values: CDR1 MNHEY, CDR2 SMNVEV (reference sequence). This CDR3 region has 19 residues. Trimming at V came to 7 bases and at J to 5 bases, leaving 20 bases not matched to a gene.

The genes are TRBV6-6 and TRBJ2-7; weak D call: TRBD1 (6 bases). CDR1 MNHNY and CDR2 SVGAGI come from the germline V gene (reference sequence). Between the trimmed V and J ends, which lost 7 bases and 2 bases, there was a span of 18 bases. This CDR3 region has 15 residues. In DNA form, the CDR3 reads TGTGCCAGCACCCGATATCAGGACAGTCCCTACGAGCAGTACTTC. This sequence encodes CASTRYQDSPYEQYF.

The chain has TRBV6-5 and TRBJ2-7; 7 bases are shared with TRBD1. The V segment lost 5 bases and the J segment 3 bases; nucleotides outside the gene matches: 7. The CDR3 runs to 14 residues. CDR1 and CDR2 (germline): MNHEY, SVGAGI. The CDR3 loop is CASSRQGLHYEQYF. The CDR3 nucleotides read TGTGCCAGCAGTAGACAGGGCCTCCACTACGAGCAGTACTTC.

About this clone: Different DNA sequences within this sample yield the same CDR3. The chain recombines TRBV5-6 with TRBJ2-2; 7 bases match TRBD1. Germline loops: CDR1 SGHDT, CDR2 YYEEEE. This CDR3 is 13 amino acids long. The V segment lost 0 bases and the J segment 7 bases; nucleotides outside the gene matches: 0. The CDR3 DNA follows: TGTGCCAGCAGCTTGGGACAGGGCGGGGAGCTGTTTTTT. It is translated as CASSLGQGGELFF.

This sequence joins TRBV5-4 and TRBJ2-7; a weak D match, TRBD1 (6 bases). This CDR3 region has 14 residues. In germline, CDR1 is SGHNT, CDR2 YYREEE (reference sequence). Trimming cost V 4 bases and J 6 bases, with 17 bases left between them. The CDR3 bases are TGTGCCAGCAGCCCAGGACCAACAGGGATCGAGCAGTACTTC. It codes for CASSPGPTGIEQYF. Variable domain in full (rest from reference TRBV5-4 and TRBJ2-7): ETGVTQSPTHLIKTRGQQVTLRCSSQSGHNTVSWYQQALGQGPQFIFQYYREEENGRGNFPPRFSGLQFPNYSSELNVNALELDDSALYLCASSPGPTGIEQYFGPGTRLTVT.

Comments on this clone: The sample contains more than one DNA sequence encoding this CDR3. The rearrangement uses TRBV9 and TRBJ1-4; TRBD1 might be the D (6 bases). The CDR3 extends over 14 amino acids. V gave up 0 bases and J gave up 6 bases, with 9 bases separating them. The germline V gene encodes CDR1 SGDLS and CDR2 YYNGEE. CDR3 loop: CASSVAGGDEKLFF. CDR3 DNA: TGTGCCAGCAGCGTAGCGGGGGGCGATGAAAAACTGTTTTTT.

The V and J genes are TRBV28 and TRBJ2-1; D gene uncertain. The CDR3 sequence is 14 residues long. The germline gives CDR1 MDHEN, CDR2 SYDVKM. The V gene lost 7 bases and the J gene lost 7 bases, with 17 bases spanning the gap. CDR3 coding DNA: TGTGCCAGCAAAGGGATTCAGGATAGGAATGAGCAGTTCTTC. Protein sequence: CASKGIQDRNEQFF.

The chain is built from TRBV12-5 and TRBJ2-6, with no clear D. Looked up from germline, CDR1 is LGHNT and CDR2 is FRNRAP. The CDR3 contains 13 residues. Trimming removed 7 bases at V and 0 bases at J, with 4 bases between. The CDR3 DNA reads TGTGCTAGTGAGTCCTCTGGGGCCAACGTCCTGACTTTC. Encoded protein: CASESSGANVLTF. Full variable domain (remainder filled in from reference TRBV12-5 and TRBJ2-6): DARVTQTPRHKVTEMGQEVTMRCQPILGHNTVFWYRQTMMQGLELLAYFRNRAPLDDSGMPKDRFSAEMPDATLATLKIQPSEPRDSAVYFCASESSGANVLTFGAGSRLTVL.

This rearrangement joins TRBV29-1 to TRBJ2-5; D gene uncertain. With 7 bases removed from V and 1 base from J, the gap between germline ends came to 7 bases. Germline V gives CDR1 SQVTM, CDR2 ANQGSEA. The CDR3 spans 11 residues. The CDR3 protein is CSGSAQETQYF. The CDR3 nucleotides are TGCAGCGGGTCTGCCCAAGAGACCCAGTACTTC.

This chain joins TRBV7-9 and TRBJ2-1; no firm D call. V was shortened by 4 bases and J by 8 bases, with 15 bases between the two germline ends. CDR3 length equals 14 residues. Germline V gene sequence: CDR1 SEHNR, CDR2 FQNEAQ (reference sequence). The DNA of the CDR3 is TGTGCCAGCAGCTCCCCTTGGGCAGACGATGAGCAGTTCTTC. This gives the protein CASSSPWADDEQFF.

V gene TRBV10-3 combines with J gene TRBJ2-7, with TRBD2 matching over 8 bases. The trim removed 2 bases at V and 1 base at J, leaving 4 bases unmatched. CDR3 length: 15 amino acids. Germline loops: CDR1 ENHRY, CDR2 SYGVKD. CDR3 loop: CAISEEAGVSYEQYF. CDR3 in DNA: TGTGCCATCAGTGAGGAAGCGGGAGTGTCCTACGAGCAGTACTTC.

Comments on this clone: Other DNA sequences in the sample encode the same CDR3. The rearrangement links TRBV5-1 to TRBJ2-7; possibly TRBD1 for D (6 bases). The CDR3 covers 12 residues. The V end lost 4 bases, the J end lost 3 bases, and 8 bases lay between the germline ends. The germline V gene has CDR1 SGHRS and CDR2 YFSETQ. The CDR3 region has the DNA TGCGCCAGCAGCCCGGACAGCTACGAGCAGTACTTC. It yields the protein CASSPDSYEQYF.